The entry below describes one T cell receptor (beta chain). Its antigen is undetermined. The data were produced by immunoSEQ multiplex PCR, yet TCRdb's version contains in-frame clones alone and is incomplete. The sample has 300,000 to 350,000 clones; 75% to 90% are singletons. Sample treatment: 15 to 20 received Ad26.COV2.S at low or high dose, single or two shots; about 5 received placebo; per-sample allocation not given. Day 63 following the first vaccine or placebo injection was when the samples were taken. Donation was by an adult aged 18-55 years who was in Boston. From germline, CDR1 is SGHTA and CDR2 FQGNSA. Unmatched junction bases numbered 6, after V lost 1 base and J lost 1 base. This CDR3 is built from 16 residues. The data were obtained in a study of Ad26.COV2.S vaccination and SARS-CoV-2 variants. The wider study: Donor joined the COV1001 Ad26.COV2.S trial arm. Intramuscular Ad26.COV2.S at 5x10^10 or 1x10^11 viral particles.

Study observations and caveats: Vaccine recipients surpassed placebo recipients in spike-specific TCR breadth.

The chain uses TRBV7-2 and TRBJ2-5; 7 positions match TRBD2. The starting material was peripheral blood, obtained in a trial of Ad26.COV2.S vaccine versus placebo. The sequence derives from a person between 18 and 59 years old who received the Ad26.COV2.S COVID-19 vaccine or a placebo. The DNA for the CDR3 is TGTGCCAGCAGCTTAGGTCAGGGAGGGGCCCAAGAGACCCAGTACTTC. Translated: CASSLGQGGAQETQYF.